This T cell receptor beta chain was sequenced in a study of OX40 agonist ivuxolimab in advanced cancers. Findings and limits, study-wide: Clonal expansion was among the lowest in partial responders at 0.1-3.0 mg/kg, especially CD8+.

Generated by immunoSEQ multiplex PCR, the TCRdb table keeps only in-frame clones and is missing some. There are some 85,000 clones in the sample; roughly 89% occur only once, and 1.5% to 2% lies in the top ten. A remark on this clone: The antigen remains undetermined.

Looked up from germline, CDR1 is SGHTA and CDR2 is FQGNSA. The V end lost 1 base, the J end lost 2 bases, and 9 bases lay between the germline ends. This CDR3 comprises 14 residues. The clonotype originates from an adult with an advanced solid tumor such as melanoma, head and neck, liver or kidney cancer. The chain employs TRBV7-2 and TRBJ2-7; either TRBD1 or TRBD2 may supply D (5 bases each). The material was CD4+ or CD8+ T cells sorted from blood, obtained in a trial of the OX40 agonist ivuxolimab. The CDR3 sequence: CASSLVRGPYEQYF. DNA of the CDR3: TGTGCCAGCAGCTTAGTCCGGGGCCCCTACGAGCAGTACTTC.